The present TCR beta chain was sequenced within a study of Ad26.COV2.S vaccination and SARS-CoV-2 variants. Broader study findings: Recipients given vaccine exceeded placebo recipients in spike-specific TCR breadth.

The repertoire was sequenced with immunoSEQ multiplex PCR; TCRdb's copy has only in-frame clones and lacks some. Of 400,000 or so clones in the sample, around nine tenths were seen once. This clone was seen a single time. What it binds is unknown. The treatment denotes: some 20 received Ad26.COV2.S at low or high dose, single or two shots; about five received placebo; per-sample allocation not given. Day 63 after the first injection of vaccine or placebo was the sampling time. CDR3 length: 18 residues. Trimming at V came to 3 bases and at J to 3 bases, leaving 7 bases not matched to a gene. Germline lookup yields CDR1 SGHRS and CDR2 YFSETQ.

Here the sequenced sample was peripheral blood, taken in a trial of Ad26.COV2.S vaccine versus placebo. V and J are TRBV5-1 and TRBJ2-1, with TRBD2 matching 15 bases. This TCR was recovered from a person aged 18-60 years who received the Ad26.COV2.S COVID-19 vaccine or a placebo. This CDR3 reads CASSWGLAGGPLYNEQFF. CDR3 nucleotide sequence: TGCGCCAGCAGCTGGGGACTAGCGGGGGGCCCGCTCTACAATGAGCAGTTCTTC.